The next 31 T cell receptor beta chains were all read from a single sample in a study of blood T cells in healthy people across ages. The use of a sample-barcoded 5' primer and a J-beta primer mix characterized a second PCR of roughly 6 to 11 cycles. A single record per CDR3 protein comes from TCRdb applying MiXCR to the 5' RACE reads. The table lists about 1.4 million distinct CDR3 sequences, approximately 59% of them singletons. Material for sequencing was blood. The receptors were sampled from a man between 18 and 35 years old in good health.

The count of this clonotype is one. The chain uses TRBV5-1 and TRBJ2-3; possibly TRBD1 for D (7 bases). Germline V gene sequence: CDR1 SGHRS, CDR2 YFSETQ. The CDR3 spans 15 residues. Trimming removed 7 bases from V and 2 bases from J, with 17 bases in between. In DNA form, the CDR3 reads TGCGCCAGCGTTCCAGGGGGGCACCACACAGATACGCAGTATTTT. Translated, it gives CASVPGGHHTDTQYF.

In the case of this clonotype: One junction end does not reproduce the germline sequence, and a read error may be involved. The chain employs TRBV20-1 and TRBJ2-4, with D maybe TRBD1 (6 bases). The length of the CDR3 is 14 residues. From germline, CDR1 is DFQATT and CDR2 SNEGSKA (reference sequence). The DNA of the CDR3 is TGCGGTGCTGCCCTGGGGGCGACCAAAAACATTCAGTACTTC. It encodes CGAALGATKNIQYF.

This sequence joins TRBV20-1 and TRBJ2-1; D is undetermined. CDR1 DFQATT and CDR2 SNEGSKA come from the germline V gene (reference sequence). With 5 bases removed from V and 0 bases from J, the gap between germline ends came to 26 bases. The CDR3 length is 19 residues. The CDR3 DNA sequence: TGCAGTGCTTTACCTGGGCCGAATGCTTGGGGAAGCTCCTACAATGAGCAGTTCTTC. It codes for CSALPGPNAWGSSYNEQFF.

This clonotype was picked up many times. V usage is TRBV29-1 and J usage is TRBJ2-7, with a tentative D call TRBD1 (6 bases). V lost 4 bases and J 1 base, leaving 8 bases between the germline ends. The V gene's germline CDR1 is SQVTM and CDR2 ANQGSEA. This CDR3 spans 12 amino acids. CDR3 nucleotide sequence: TGCAGCGTTGTGCAGGGGTCCTACGAGCAGTACTTC. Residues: CSVVQGSYEQYF.

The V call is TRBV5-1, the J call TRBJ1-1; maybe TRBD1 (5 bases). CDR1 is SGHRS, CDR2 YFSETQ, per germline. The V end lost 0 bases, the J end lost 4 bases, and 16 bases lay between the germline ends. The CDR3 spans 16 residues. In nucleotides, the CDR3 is TGCGCCAGCAGCTTGGGGGCAGGGCAAGGGAGCACTGAAGCTTTCTTT. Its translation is CASSLGAGQGSTEAFF.

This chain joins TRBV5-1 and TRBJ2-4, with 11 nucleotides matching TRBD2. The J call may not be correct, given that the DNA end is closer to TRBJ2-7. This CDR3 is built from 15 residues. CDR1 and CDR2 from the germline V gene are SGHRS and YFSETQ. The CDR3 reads CASSLLAGGDYEQYF. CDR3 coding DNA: TGCGCCAGCAGCTTGCTAGCGGGGGGAGACTACGAGCAGTACTTC.

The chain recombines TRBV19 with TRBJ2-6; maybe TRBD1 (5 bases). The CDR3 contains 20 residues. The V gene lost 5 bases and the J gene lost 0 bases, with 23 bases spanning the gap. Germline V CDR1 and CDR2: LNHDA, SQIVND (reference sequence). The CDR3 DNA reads TGTGCCAGTAGTCTCTTACCCCGACAGTTATTTAGCTCTGGGGCCAACGTCCTGACTTTC. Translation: CASSLLPRQLFSSGANVLTF.

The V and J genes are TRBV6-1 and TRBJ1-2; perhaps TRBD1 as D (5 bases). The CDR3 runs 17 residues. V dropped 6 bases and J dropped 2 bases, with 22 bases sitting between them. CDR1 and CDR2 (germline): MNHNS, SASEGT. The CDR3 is CASREGYHLRGNYGYTF. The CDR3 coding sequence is TGTGCCAGCAGGGAGGGGTACCACCTTCGGGGAAACTATGGCTACACCTTC.

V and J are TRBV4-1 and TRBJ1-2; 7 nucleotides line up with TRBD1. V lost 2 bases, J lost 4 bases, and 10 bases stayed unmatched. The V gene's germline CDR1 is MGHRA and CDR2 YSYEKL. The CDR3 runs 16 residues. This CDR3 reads CASSQIQGQTGYGYTF. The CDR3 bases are TGCGCCAGCAGCCAAATACAGGGGCAAACAGGCTATGGCTACACCTTC.

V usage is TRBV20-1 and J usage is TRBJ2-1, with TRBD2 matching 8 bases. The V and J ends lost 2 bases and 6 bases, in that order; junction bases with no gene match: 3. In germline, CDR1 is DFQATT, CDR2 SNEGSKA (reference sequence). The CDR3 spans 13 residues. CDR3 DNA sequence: TGCAGTGCTAGACCGGGAGGGACCAATGAGCAGTTCTTC. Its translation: CSARPGGTNEQFF.

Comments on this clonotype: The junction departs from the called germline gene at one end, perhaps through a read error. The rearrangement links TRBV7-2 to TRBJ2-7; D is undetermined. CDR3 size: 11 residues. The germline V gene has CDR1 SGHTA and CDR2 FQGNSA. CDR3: CANSLRVEQYF. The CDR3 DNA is TGTGCCAACAGCTTACGTGTCGAGCAGTACTTC.

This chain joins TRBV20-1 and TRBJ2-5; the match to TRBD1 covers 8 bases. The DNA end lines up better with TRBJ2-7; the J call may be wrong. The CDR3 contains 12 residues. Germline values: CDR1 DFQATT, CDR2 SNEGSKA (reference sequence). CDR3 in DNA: TGCAGTGCGCCGGACAGGGTTTACGAGCAGTACTTC. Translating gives CSAPDRVYEQYF.

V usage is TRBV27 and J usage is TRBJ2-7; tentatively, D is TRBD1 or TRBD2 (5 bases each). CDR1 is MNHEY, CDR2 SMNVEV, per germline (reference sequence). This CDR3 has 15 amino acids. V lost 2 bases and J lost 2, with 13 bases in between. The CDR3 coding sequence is TGTGCCAGCAGTTTAATGGGGGTCTCGCCCTACGAGCAGTACTTC. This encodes CASSLMGVSPYEQYF.

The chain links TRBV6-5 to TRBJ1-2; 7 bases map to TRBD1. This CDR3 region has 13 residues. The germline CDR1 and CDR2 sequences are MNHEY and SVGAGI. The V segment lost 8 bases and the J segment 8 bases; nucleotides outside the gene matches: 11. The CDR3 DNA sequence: TGTGCCAGCGGAAACTCGGACAGGAACGGCTACACCTTC. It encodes CASGNSDRNGYTF.

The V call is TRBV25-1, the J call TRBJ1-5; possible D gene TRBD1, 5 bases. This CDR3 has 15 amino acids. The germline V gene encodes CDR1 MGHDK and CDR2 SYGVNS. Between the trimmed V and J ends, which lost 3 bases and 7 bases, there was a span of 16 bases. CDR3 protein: CASSDARGSGQPQHF. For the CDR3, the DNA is TGTGCCAGCAGTGATGCGAGGGGATCGGGGCAGCCCCAGCATTTT.

CDR3 in amino acids: CASSLRKGQGLPYEQYF. In DNA, the CDR3 is TGCGCCAGCAGCTTGAGAAAAGGACAGGGGCTACCCTACGAGCAGTACTTC. The chain recombines TRBV5-1 with TRBJ2-7; TRBD1 agrees at 9 bases. Per the germline V gene, CDR1 is SGHRS and CDR2 is YFSETQ. The CDR3 runs to 17 residues. J lost 2 bases, V lost 1 base, and 10 bases had no gene match.

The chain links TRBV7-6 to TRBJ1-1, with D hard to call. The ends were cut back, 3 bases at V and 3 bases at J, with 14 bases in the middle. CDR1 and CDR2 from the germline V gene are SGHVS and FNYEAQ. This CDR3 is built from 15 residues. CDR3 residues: CASSLYRAGDTEAFF. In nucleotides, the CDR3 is TGTGCCAGCAGCTTGTACCGGGCCGGCGACACTGAAGCTTTCTTT.

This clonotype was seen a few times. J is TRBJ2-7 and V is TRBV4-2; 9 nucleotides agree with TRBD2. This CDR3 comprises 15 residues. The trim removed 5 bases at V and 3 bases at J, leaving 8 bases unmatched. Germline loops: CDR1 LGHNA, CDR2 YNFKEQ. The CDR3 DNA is TGTGCCAGCAGCGCAACCCCTAGCGGGAACTACGAGCAGTACTTC. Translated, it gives CASSATPSGNYEQYF.

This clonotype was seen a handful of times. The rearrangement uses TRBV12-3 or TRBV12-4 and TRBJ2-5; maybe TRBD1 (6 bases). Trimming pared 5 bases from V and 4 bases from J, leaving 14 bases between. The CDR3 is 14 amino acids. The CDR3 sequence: CASSQTGPRETQYF. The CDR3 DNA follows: TGTGCCAGCAGTCAAACAGGGCCCCGAGAGACCCAGTACTTC.

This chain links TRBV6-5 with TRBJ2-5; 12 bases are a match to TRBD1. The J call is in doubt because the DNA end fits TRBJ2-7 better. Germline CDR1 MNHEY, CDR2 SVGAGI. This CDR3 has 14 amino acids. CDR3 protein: CASRGQGAVYEQYF. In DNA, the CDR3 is TGTGCCAGCAGGGGACAGGGGGCAGTCTACGAGCAGTACTTC.

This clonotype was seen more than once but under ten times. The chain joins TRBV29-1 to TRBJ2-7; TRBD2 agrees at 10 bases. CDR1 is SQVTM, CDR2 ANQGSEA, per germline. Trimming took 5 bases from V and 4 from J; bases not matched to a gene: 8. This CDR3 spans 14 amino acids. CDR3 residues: CSVTSSGSIYEQYF. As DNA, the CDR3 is TGCAGCGTTACCTCTAGCGGGAGTATATACGAGCAGTACTTC.

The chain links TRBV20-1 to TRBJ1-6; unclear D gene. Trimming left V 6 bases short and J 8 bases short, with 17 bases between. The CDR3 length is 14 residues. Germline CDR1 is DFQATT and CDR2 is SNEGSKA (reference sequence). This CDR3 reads CSASTWGIDSPLHF. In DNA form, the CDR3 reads TGCAGTGCCTCGACTTGGGGTATCGATTCACCCCTCCACTTT.

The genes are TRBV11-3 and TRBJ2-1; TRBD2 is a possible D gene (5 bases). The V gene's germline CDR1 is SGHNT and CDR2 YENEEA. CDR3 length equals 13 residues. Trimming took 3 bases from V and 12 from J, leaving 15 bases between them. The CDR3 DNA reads TGTGCCAGCAGCTTCGCCACGGGATCCCCGCAGTTCTTC. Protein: CASSFATGSPQFF.

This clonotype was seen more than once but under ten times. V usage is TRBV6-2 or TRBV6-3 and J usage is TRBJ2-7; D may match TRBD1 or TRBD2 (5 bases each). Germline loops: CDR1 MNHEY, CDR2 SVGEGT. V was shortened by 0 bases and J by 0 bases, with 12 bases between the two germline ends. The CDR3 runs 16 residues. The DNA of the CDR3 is TGTGCCAGCAGTTACTCGAGGGTGGGGCCCTCCTACGAGCAGTACTTC. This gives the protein CASSYSRVGPSYEQYF.

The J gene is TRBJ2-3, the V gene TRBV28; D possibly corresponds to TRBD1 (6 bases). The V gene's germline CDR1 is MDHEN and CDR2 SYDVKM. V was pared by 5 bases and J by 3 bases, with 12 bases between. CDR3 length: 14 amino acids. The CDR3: CASSPTGKTDTQYF. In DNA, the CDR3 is TGTGCCAGCAGTCCTACAGGGAAAACAGATACGCAGTATTTT.

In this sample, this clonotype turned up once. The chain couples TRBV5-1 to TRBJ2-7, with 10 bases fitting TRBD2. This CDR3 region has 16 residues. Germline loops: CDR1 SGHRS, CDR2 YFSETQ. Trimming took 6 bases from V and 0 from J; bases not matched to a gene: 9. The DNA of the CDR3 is TGCGCCAGCACCTTCGGACTAGCGGTCCCCTCCTACGAGCAGTACTTC. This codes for CASTFGLAVPSYEQYF.

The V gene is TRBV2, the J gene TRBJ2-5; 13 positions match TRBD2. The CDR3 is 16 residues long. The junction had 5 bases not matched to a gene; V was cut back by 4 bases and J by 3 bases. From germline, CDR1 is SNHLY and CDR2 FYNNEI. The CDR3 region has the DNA TGTGCCAGCAGTGTTGGGACTAGCGGGGCCAAAGAGACCCAGTACTTC. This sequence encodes CASSVGTSGAKETQYF.

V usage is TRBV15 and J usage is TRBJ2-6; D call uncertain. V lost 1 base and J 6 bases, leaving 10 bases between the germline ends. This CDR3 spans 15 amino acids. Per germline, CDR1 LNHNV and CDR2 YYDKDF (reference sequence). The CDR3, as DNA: TGTGCCACCAGCAGAGTTCCAGGAAAGGCCAACGTCCTGACTTTC. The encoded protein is CATSRVPGKANVLTF.

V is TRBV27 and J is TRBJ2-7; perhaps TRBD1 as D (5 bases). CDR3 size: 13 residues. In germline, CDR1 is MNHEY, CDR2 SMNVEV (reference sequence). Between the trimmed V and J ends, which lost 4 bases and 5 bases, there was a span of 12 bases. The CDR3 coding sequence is TGTGCCAGCAGTTCAGGGCGGTACAACGAGCAGTACTTC. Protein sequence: CASSSGRYNEQYF.

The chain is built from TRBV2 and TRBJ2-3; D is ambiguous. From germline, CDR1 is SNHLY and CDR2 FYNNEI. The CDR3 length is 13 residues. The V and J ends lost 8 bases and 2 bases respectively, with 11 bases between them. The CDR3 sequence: CASRRSYTDTQYF. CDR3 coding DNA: TGTGCCAGCCGTCGGAGCTACACAGATACGCAGTATTTT.

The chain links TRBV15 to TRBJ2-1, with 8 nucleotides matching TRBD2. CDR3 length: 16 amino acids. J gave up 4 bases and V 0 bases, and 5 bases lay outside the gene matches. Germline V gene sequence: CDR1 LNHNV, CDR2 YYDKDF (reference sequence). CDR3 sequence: CATSRESGGVYNEQFF. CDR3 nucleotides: TGTGCCACCAGCAGAGAGAGCGGGGGAGTTTACAATGAGCAGTTCTTC.